The rows below give T cell receptor beta chains drawn from one sample of a study of blood T cell repertoires in COVID-19. Libraries were prepared by immunoSEQ multiplex PCR; TCRdb keeps only in-frame clonotypes and omits some of them. The sample contains roughly 100,000 clones, about 89% of which appear only once. Sequencing was performed on peripheral blood. These TCRs come from a human donor in a cohort sampled during active COVID-19. The CDR3 runs from the conserved cysteine through the conserved F or W. A D gene is named only where the DNA matches it firmly. Some rows mark clone size as missing; the rest say once, few, many or name a class of expanded clone.

D: -
J: TRBJ2-1
size: once
V: TRBV7-3
DNA: TGTGCCAGCAGCTCCCCACAAAACCACAATGAGCAGTTCTTC
CDR3: CASSSPQNHNEQFF

D: -
J: TRBJ2-2
size: -
V: TRBV24-1
DNA: TGTGCCACCAGTGAAAGGGGTGGCGGGGAGCTGTTTTTT
CDR3: CATSERGGGELFF

D: -
J: TRBJ1-5
size: few
V: TRBV19
DNA: TGTGCCAGTAGGCCGGGGGGGGCTCTTAGCAATCAGCCCCAGCATTTT
CDR3: CASRPGGALSNQPQHF

D: TRBD1
J: TRBJ2-3
size: -
V: TRBV27
DNA: TGTGCCAGCAGTTTATCGAGGCAGGGGGCAGATACGCAGTATTTT
CDR3: CASSLSRQGADTQYF

D: -
J: TRBJ2-7
size: -
V: TRBV6-5
DNA: TGTGCCAGCACCTCAGGGGGGCCCCCCTACGAGCAGTACTTC
CDR3: CASTSGGPPYEQYF

D: TRBD1
J: TRBJ1-6
size: -
V: TRBV5-1
DNA: TGCGCCAGCAGCTTGGAGGGCAGGGGGCCTTCACCCCTCCACTTT
CDR3: CASSLEGRGPSPLHF

D: -
J: TRBJ2-1
size: -
V: TRBV5-4
DNA: TGTGCCAGCAGCTTGCGGGGAAATAATGAGCAGTTCTTC
CDR3: CASSLRGNNEQFF

D: -
J: TRBJ2-5
size: -
V: TRBV6-6
DNA: TGTGCCAGCAGTTACAGCAGGGAGACCCAGTACTTC
CDR3: CASSYSRETQYF

D: TRBD1
J: TRBJ1-1
size: -
V: TRBV7-3
DNA: TGTGCCAGCAGCTCATCGGGACAGGGTATATCCAACACTGAAGCTTTCTTT
CDR3: CASSSSGQGISNTEAFF

D: -
J: TRBJ2-3
size: -
V: TRBV29-1
DNA: TGCAGCGTTGGACAGGGCACAGATACGCAGTATTTT
CDR3: CSVGQGTDTQYF

D: -
J: TRBJ2-5
size: -
V: TRBV12-3/TRBV12-4
DNA: TGTGCCAGCAGAGAAAGTAATGGCGAGACCCAGTACTTC
CDR3: CASRESNGETQYF

D: TRBD2
J: TRBJ2-3
size: -
V: TRBV5-1
DNA: TGCGCCAGCAGCTTGGGTGGTTCTCGCGCTAGCGGGAGCACAGATACGCAGTATTTT
CDR3: CASSLGGSRASGSTDTQYF

D: -
J: TRBJ2-1
size: -
V: TRBV7-2
DNA: TGTGCCAGCAGCCCCCGGCCGGGAGCCCCCTACAATGAGCAGTTCTTC
CDR3: CASSPRPGAPYNEQFF

D: TRBD2
J: TRBJ2-7
size: -
V: TRBV4-1
DNA: TGCGCCAGCAGCCAAGGGCGACTAGCGGGAGGGATCTCCAACGAGCAGTACTTC
CDR3: CASSQGRLAGGISNEQYF

D: TRBD1
J: TRBJ2-7
size: -
V: TRBV18
DNA: TGTGCCAGCTCACCACGTTTGGGTGGGACAGCCTCCTACGAGCAGTACTTC
CDR3: CASSPRLGGTASYEQYF

D: -
J: TRBJ2-5
size: -
V: TRBV7-9
DNA: TGTGCCAGCAGCTTAGGTTTTAGGGGGATACAAACACTACAAGAGACCCAGTACTTC
CDR3: CASSLGFRGIQTLQETQYF